A single sample is the source of the 10 T cell receptor beta chains below, sequenced in a study of CD8 T cells in Susac syndrome. Reverse transcription of roughly 0.5 to 1 ug RNA was performed with random hexamers. TCRdb fed the immunoSEQ multiplex PCR reads into MiXCR, producing one record per CDR3 protein. The sample consists of tens of thousands of distinct CDR3 sequences, roughly 93% of them appearing once. Sequencing was carried out using CD8+ T cells from PBMCs. The receptors here all came from a human donor with Susac syndrome.

V and J are TRBV20-1 and TRBJ2-7, with 7 bases matching TRBD2. From germline, CDR1 is DFQATT and CDR2 SNEGSKA (reference sequence). With 0 bases clipped from V and 2 bases from J, the junction kept 10 bases outside the gene matches. The CDR3 has 16 residues. DNA for the CDR3: TGCAGTGCTAGAGATACGGTACGGGGGGAGGCCTACGAGCAGTACTTC. Translating gives CSARDTVRGEAYEQYF.

The chain is built from TRBV13 and TRBJ2-1; TRBD1 matches 8 bases. Per germline, CDR1 PRHDT and CDR2 FYEKMQ (reference sequence). Unmatched junction bases numbered 8, after V lost 2 bases and J lost 8 bases. CDR3 length equals 15 residues. CDR3 residues: CASSLSGQGVDEQFF. In DNA, the CDR3 is TGTGCCAGCAGCTTAAGTGGACAGGGAGTCGATGAGCAGTTCTTC.

A few counts support this clonotype. Compared with germline, one end of the junction differs, possibly owing to a read error. This rearrangement joins TRBV27 to TRBJ2-1; a possible D gene is TRBD1 (5 bases). The CDR3 covers 14 residues. Germline V gene lookup returns CDR1 MNHEY and CDR2 SMNVEV (reference sequence). The CDR3 loop reads CASSLSGNSNEQFF. CDR3 sequence (DNA): TGTGCCAGCAGTCTATCAGGGAACTCCAATGAGCAGTTCTTC.

The chain carries TRBV7-3 and TRBJ2-6; D is tentatively TRBD1 or TRBD2 (5 bases each). The V end lost 5 bases, the J end lost 4 bases, and 18 bases lay between the germline ends. The CDR3 is made up of 17 amino acids. Germline V gene data show CDR1 as SGHTA and CDR2 as FQGTGA. Here the CDR3 reads CASSPRGREYGANVLTF. The CDR3 nucleotides read TGTGCCAGCAGCCCTCGGGGCAGGGAGTACGGGGCCAACGTCCTGACTTTC. Using reference TRBV7-3 and TRBJ2-6 for the parts outside the CDR3, the full variable domain is GAGVSQTPSNKVTEKGKYVELRCDPISGHTALYWYRQSLGQGPEFLIYFQGTGAADDSGLPNDRFFAVRPEGSVSTLKIQRTERGDSAVYLCASSPRGREYGANVLTFGAGSRLTVL.

The CDR3 DNA reads as TGCAGCGTTGGTCCTCAGGGGGGCTACGAGCAGTACTTC. Protein sequence: CSVGPQGGYEQYF. V and J are TRBV29-1 and TRBJ2-7, with a tentative D call TRBD1 (7 bases). The CDR3 has 13 residues. V shed 4 bases and J shed 3 bases, with 13 bases lying between them. Germline values: CDR1 SQVTM, CDR2 ANQGSEA.

The V gene is TRBV12-3 or TRBV12-4, the J gene TRBJ2-3; no definite D call. Deletions cut 6 bases from V and 0 bases from J, with 10 bases between. This CDR3 region has 14 residues. The CDR3 spells CASSPWASTDTQYF. DNA for the CDR3: TGTGCCAGCAGCCCCTGGGCGAGCACAGATACGCAGTATTTT.

The chain combines TRBV7-9 with TRBJ1-5; possible D gene TRBD1, 6 bases. Trimming stripped 5 bases from V and 2 bases from J, with 13 bases between. This CDR3 contains 15 residues. The germline V gene has CDR1 SEHNR and CDR2 FQNEAQ (reference sequence). In nucleotides, the CDR3 is TGTGCCAGCAGCCCTACGGACAGCGGCAATCAGCCCCAGCATTTT. Its protein is CASSPTDSGNQPQHF.

The CDR3 is CASSFRQGAEAFF. In nucleotides, the CDR3 is TGTGCCAGCAGTTTCCGACAGGGGGCGGAGGCTTTCTTT. The chain joins TRBV27 to TRBJ1-1, with 10 bases identical to TRBD1. This CDR3 is built from 13 residues. Germline trimming cut 3 bases from V and 11 bases from J; bases unmatched to any gene: 6. In germline, CDR1 is MNHEY, CDR2 SMNVEV (reference sequence).

V is TRBV23-1 and J is TRBJ2-2; 7 bases map to TRBD1. TRBV23-1 belongs to the ORF category, with a function that is uncertain. Trimming took 0 bases from V and 6 from J; bases not matched to a gene: 10. The CDR3 contains 17 residues. As DNA, the CDR3 is TGCGCCAGCAGTCAATCGACGCCAGGGGGAAGGGCCGGGGAGCTGTTTTTT. Translation: CASSQSTPGGRAGELFF.

This chain joins TRBV20-1 and TRBJ1-6, with a possible D match to TRBD1 (6 bases). Trimming cost V 2 bases and J 7 bases, with 15 bases left between them. CDR3 length equals 15 residues. Germline CDR1 and CDR2: DFQATT and SNEGSKA (reference sequence). DNA for the CDR3: TGCAGTGCTAGAATCTTCGGGCAGGGGAATTCACCCCTCCACTTT. It specifies CSARIFGQGNSPLHF.